This TCR beta chain was captured in a study of T cells in narcolepsy. The V gene's germline CDR1 is MNHEY and CDR2 SVGAGI. This CDR3 region has 13 residues. V lost 4 bases, J lost 4 bases, and 2 bases stayed unmatched. TCRdb's copy holds only in-frame clones and misses some; the assay was immunoSEQ multiplex PCR. Of about 33,000 clones in the sample, under 85% were seen once. Study-wide findings and caveats: Reportedly, autoreactive clonotypes were serially detected in patients' blood but not controls'.

Worth noting for this clone: What it binds is unknown.

Sequenced sample: CD45RA- memory CD4+ T cells from PBMCs. The sequence was collected from a human donor with narcolepsy. The chain is built from TRBV6-5 and TRBJ1-2, with TRBD1 matching over 8 bases. CDR3 coding DNA: TGTGCCAGCAGTTCGACAGGGGTCTATGGCTACACCTTC. Encoded protein: CASSSTGVYGYTF.